A single sample is the source of the 30 T cell receptor delta chains below, sequenced in a study of γδ T cells in repeated Plasmodium falciparum infection. TCRdb re-called the multiplex PCR reads with CATT. The repertoire holds roughly 90,000 delta-chain clones, approximately 1% seen once, with approximately 10% in the top ten. Bulk repertoires came from Vgamma9/Vdelta2+ or Vdelta2-negative gammadelta T cells flow-sorted from PBMC. Sample: gamma-delta T cells from blood. The origin of the receptors is a pool of human donors (malaria-infected and uninfected, not separated).

This clone was recorded a few times. The mismatch at residue 16 between this DNA's translation and the TCRdb protein of a much larger clone likely reflects a read error; the protein shown is translated from the DNA. J is TRDJ1 and V is TRDV1; 12 nucleotides match TRDD3. Since TCRdb gives no J gene, matching the DNA to germline was used here to assign it. Per the germline V gene, CDR1 is TSWWSYY and CDR2 is QGS. The CDR3 is made up of 22 amino acids. V shed 5 bases and J 2 bases; nucleotides not matched to a gene: 24. This CDR3 is CALGTSAFSVLGDTSSTDKLIF. The CDR3 region has the DNA TGTGCTCTTGGGACGTCGGCCTTCTCCGTACTGGGGGATACATCGAGTACCGATAAACTCATCTTT.

To note about this clone: A much larger clone lies one base from this, so it may be a read error. The J gene was not called, though the V gene is TRDV1; the D call of TRDD3 is as the table states it, not checked on the DNA. This CDR3 is 19 amino acids long. CDR1 TSWWSYY and CDR2 QGS come from the germline V gene. The CDR3 here is CALGEGPSNWGIYTDKLIF. In DNA, the CDR3 is TGTGCTCTTGGGGAAGGTCCTAGTAACTGGGGGATTTACACCGATAAACTCATCTTC.

As for this clone: The protein TCRdb gives is from a much larger clone and does not agree with this DNA's translation at residue 3, likely a read error; the protein shown here comes from the DNA. The chain joins TRDV1 to TRDJ1; 10 bases agree with TRDD3. TCRdb carries no J gene annotation; the J gene was assigned here by matching the DNA with germline. The CDR3 is 18 residues long. Germline lookup yields CDR1 TSWWSYY and CDR2 QGS. CDR3: CAPGELGFLGGYADKLIF. The CDR3 DNA sequence: TGTGCTCCTGGGGAACTGGGATTCCTAGGGGGATACGCCGATAAACTCATCTTT.

This clone occurred a few times. TCRdb's protein, taken from a much larger clone, differs from this DNA's translation at residue 23, likely owing to a read error; the protein displayed comes from the DNA. V is TRDV2 and J is TRDJ1; 12 bases line up with TRDD3. TCRdb offers no J gene call, so here the DNA was matched to germline to obtain one. V lost 0 bases, J lost 1 base, and 41 bases stayed unmatched. The CDR3 spans 29 residues. CDR1 and CDR2 from the germline V gene are GEAIGNYY and EKD. The DNA of the CDR3 is TGTGCCTGTGACACCGTATCTAGTTCGCGGACCGTACTGGGGGATACACCCCCCAAATCGCCCGAAACCACCGATAAACTCATCTTT. Amino acid sequence: CACDTVSSSRTVLGDTPPKSPETTDKLIF.

There are many counts of this clone. A read error is the likely source, as a far larger clone sits one nucleotide away. At the DNA level, this CDR3 is encoded by other sequences in the same sample as well. The J gene is TRDJ1, the V gene TRDV1; 12 bases line up with TRDD3. Per germline, CDR1 TSWWSYY and CDR2 QGS. The CDR3 spans 18 residues. The CDR3 region is CALGDGSWGIRDTDKLIF. The DNA for the CDR3 is TGCGCTCTTGGGGACGGCTCCTGGGGGATACGAGACACCGATAAACTCATCTTT.

Points on this clone: TCRdb's entry gives the protein of a much larger clone, which mismatches this DNA's translation at residue 21, likely from a read error; the protein reported here is translated from the DNA. No call exists for the J gene, whereas the V gene is TRDV1; no check of the table's D call, TRDD3, against the DNA was made. There are 23 residues in the CDR3. In germline, CDR1 is TSWWSYY, CDR2 QGS. For the CDR3, the DNA is TGTGCTCTTGGGGATCACATCCCTGTAGTGCCACCGGGGGTCCTACCGTACACCGATAAACACATCTTT. Translating it yields CALGDHIPVVPPGVLPYTDKHIF.

This clone was detected a few times. Translating this DNA gives a protein that differs at residue 16 from the TCRdb one, which belongs to a much larger clone; a read error is likely, and the protein shown is this translation. The gene calls are TRDV1 and TRDJ2, with 7 bases lining up with TRDD3. The CDR3 is made up of 19 amino acids. Germline V CDR1 and CDR2: TSWWSYY, QGS. The CDR3 spells CALGAPFPFWGGLTARLFF. In DNA, the CDR3 is TGTGCCCTTGGAGCCCCATTCCCCTTTTGGGGGGGATTGACAGCACGACTCTTCTTT.

This clone turned up a few times. A single base separates this from a much larger clone, so it may be a read error. The chain is built from TRDV2 and TRDJ1; 9 bases fit TRDD3. No J segment appears in TCRdb, so it was assigned here by matching the sequence to germline. V lost 0 bases to trimming and J lost 1 base; unmatched junction nucleotides: 17. The CDR3 sequence is 20 residues long. CDR1 GEAIGNYY and CDR2 EKD come from the germline V gene. CDR3 nucleotides: TGTGCCTGTGACACCGTGAAGAGTACTGGGGGAGGAAGGTGCACCGATAAACTCATCTTT. It specifies CACDTVKSTGGGRCTDKLIF.

This clone was recorded a few times. This DNA's translation differs at residue 3 from TCRdb's protein, which comes from a much larger clone; a read error is likely, and the protein shown is translated from the DNA. This chain uses TRDV1 with TRDJ1, with 10 positions matching TRDD3. Since TCRdb gives no J gene, matching the DNA to germline was used here to assign it. From germline, CDR1 is TSWWSYY and CDR2 QGS. The length of the CDR3 is 21 residues. CDR3 sequence reads: CAPGELVPPRGWGIHTDKLIF. CDR3 in DNA: TGTGCTCCTGGGGAACTTGTACCCCCCCGGGGATGGGGGATACACACCGATAAACTCATCTTT.

This clone was observed a handful of times. The protein held in TCRdb is that of a much larger clone and does not match this DNA's translation at residue 2, likely because of a read error; the protein shown is translated from the DNA. The V and J genes are TRDV2 and TRDJ1; 10 bases match TRDD3. The CDR3 consists of 15 residues. CDR1 is GEAIGNYY and CDR2 is EKD in the germline V gene. CDR3 sequence: CSCVELGDREDKLIF. In DNA, the CDR3 is TGTTCCTGTGTCGAACTGGGGGATCGGGAGGATAAACTCATCTTT.

Concerning this clone itself: The protein in TCRdb stems from a much larger clone and differs at residue 6 from this DNA's translation, likely a read error; here the protein is translated from the DNA. The rearrangement uses TRDV1 and TRDJ2; D possibly matches TRDD2 or TRDD3 (5 bases each). Per the germline V gene, CDR1 is TSWWSYY and CDR2 is QGS. The CDR3 is 26 residues long. Trimming cost V 2 bases and J 12 bases, with 52 bases left between them. The CDR3 nucleotides read TGTGCTCTTGGGGAAGAGCCCGCCGACGGGGCCTACCGACGATGGTTCGGGATCCGGGACAGTAGGGAACTCTTCTTT. It encodes CALGEEPADGAYRRWFGIRDSRELFF.

About this clone itself: Given a far larger clone just one base away, this is likely a sequencing read error. Within the sample, other DNA sequences also encode this same CDR3. The chain couples TRDV1 to TRDJ3; D is perhaps TRDD2 or TRDD3 (5 bases each). The J gene, left out of TCRdb, was set here by checking the DNA against germline. The CDR3 covers 21 residues. V lost 5 bases and J lost 2, with 25 bases in between. Looked up from germline, CDR1 is TSWWSYY and CDR2 is QGS. DNA for the CDR3: TGTGCTCTTGGGACGACGTCTTTCCTTACCTGGGACCCCTGGGACACCCGACAGATGTTTTTC. As protein: CALGTTSFLTWDPWDTRQMFF.

This clone came up many times. This likely came from a read error, as a far larger clone is one base away. Other DNA sequences from this sample encode an identical CDR3 as well. J is TRDJ1 and V is TRDV2, with D uncertain. The ends were cut back, 1 base at V and 3 bases at J, with 17 bases in the middle. CDR1 GEAIGNYY and CDR2 EKD come from the germline V gene. This CDR3 is built from 16 residues. The CDR3 coding sequence is TGTGCCTGTGACACAGTTTCGGCGGGGTACTCCGATAAACTCATCTTT. This codes for CACDTVSAGYSDKLIF.

Points on this clone: This is likely an artifact of a read error, given a far larger clone one base away. Other nucleotide sequences in the sample specify the same CDR3. The J segment was not called; the V segment is TRDV2; the listed D gene, TRDD3, was not tested against the DNA. This CDR3 has 24 amino acids. The V gene's germline CDR1 is GEAIGNYY and CDR2 EKD. The DNA of the CDR3 is TGTGCCTGTGACACCCTGGCCCCCTCTCCTACGGCTGGGGGATCGTACACCGATGGTCATAAGCTCATCTTT. Its protein is CACDTLAPSPTAGGSYTDGHKLIF.

This clone appeared a few times. It differs at one base from a far larger clone, so likely a read error. The sample has other DNA sequences that encode this CDR3 too. The chain is built from TRDV2 and TRDJ1; 11 bases fit TRDD3. Here the J gene was assigned by germline matching of the DNA, as TCRdb has none. In germline, CDR1 is GEAIGNYY, CDR2 EKD. This CDR3 contains 19 residues. The CDR3 sequence is CACDTPWKVGDTYTDKLIF. The CDR3 nucleotides read TGTGCCTGTGACACGCCTTGGAAGGTGGGGGATACGTACACTGATAAACTCATCTTT.

Turning to this clone: For this DNA, TCRdb reports the protein of a much larger clone, which diverges at residue 11, most likely from a read error; the protein presented here is translated directly from the DNA. The chain has TRDV2 and TRDJ1, with D unclear. Germline CDR1 GEAIGNYY, CDR2 EKD. Trimming removed 5 bases at V and 9 bases at J, with 21 bases between. This CDR3 is 14 amino acids long. CDR3: CACADLLTVGELIF. The CDR3 DNA follows: TGTGCCTGTGCAGACCTGCTAACGGTGGGTGAACTCATCTTT.

On this clone itself: The likely explanation is a read error, given a far larger clone one base away. Other nucleotide sequences in the sample specify the same CDR3. The V gene is TRDV1, the J gene TRDJ1; maybe TRDD2 (6 bases). The CDR3 loop spans 18 amino acids. Germline CDR1 is TSWWSYY and CDR2 is QGS. CDR3 loop: CALGGGYIGGSYTDKLIF. The CDR3 DNA follows: TGTGCTCTTGGGGGAGGATATATTGGTGGGTCCTACACCGACAAACTCATCTTT.

Turning to this clone: The mismatch at residue 3 between this DNA's translation and the TCRdb protein of a much larger clone likely reflects a read error; the protein shown is translated from the DNA. The V and J genes are TRDV1 and TRDJ1, with 10 nucleotides matching TRDD3. TCRdb is silent on the J gene; assignment here came from matching the DNA to germline. J was trimmed by 4 bases and V by 10 bases; bases with no gene match: 21. Germline V gene sequence: CDR1 TSWWSYY, CDR2 QGS. This CDR3 comprises 18 residues. The CDR3 sequence is CAPGIHDHGGDTNDKLIF. The DNA for the CDR3 is TGTGCTCCTGGTATTCACGACCATGGGGGGGATACGAACGATAAACTCATCTTT.

This clone has only a few counts. TCRdb assigns this DNA the protein of a much larger clone, which departs from its translation at residue 8; this likely reflects a read error, and the protein shown comes from translating the DNA. The chain has TRDV1 and TRDJ1; D possibly corresponds to TRDD3 (5 bases). Germline V gene lookup returns CDR1 TSWWSYY and CDR2 QGS. The CDR3 covers 12 residues. The CDR3 DNA is TGTGCTCTTGGTGGGGACACCGGTAAACTCATCTTT. This encodes CALGGDTGKLIF.

With regard to this clone: This DNA's translation and the protein TCRdb lists, from a much larger clone, do not match at residue 5, likely due to a read error; the protein shown is translated from the DNA. In DNA, the CDR3 is TGTGCCTGTGACATCGTTGAACGGAGGTACACCGATAAACTCATCTTT. Protein: CACDIVERRYTDKLIF. The chain employs TRDV2 and TRDJ1; D call uncertain. Assignment of the J gene here rests on matching the DNA to germline, because TCRdb gives none. Trimming shortened V by 2 bases and J by 0 bases, and 15 bases separated the two germline ends. Germline CDR1 and CDR2: GEAIGNYY and EKD. The CDR3 extends over 16 amino acids.

In the case of this clone: This likely came from a read error, as a far larger clone is one base away. The sample holds other DNA sequences that translate to the same CDR3. The rearrangement joins TRDV2 to TRDJ1, with 8 nucleotides matching TRDD3. TCRdb carries no J gene annotation; the J gene was assigned here by matching the DNA with germline. The CDR3 consists of 16 residues. Germline V gene sequence: CDR1 GEAIGNYY, CDR2 EKD. The CDR3 nucleotides read TGTGCCTGCGACACCGGTACTGGGGGCCGCACCGATAAACTCATCTTT. This encodes CACDTGTGGRTDKLIF.

Worth noting for this clone: This is likely an artifact of a read error, given a far larger clone one base away. The sample carries other DNA sequences with the same CDR3. This chain uses TRDV2 with TRDJ3; tentative D call: TRDD3 (5 bases). This CDR3 has 21 residues. CDR1 is GEAIGNYY, CDR2 EKD, per germline. Here the CDR3 reads CACDTPEGSGKPSWDTRQMFF. The CDR3 DNA follows: TGTGCCTGCGACACTCCGGAGGGGAGTGGCAAACCCTCCTGGGACACCCGACAGATGTTTTTC.

This clone has just a few counts. TCRdb attributes to this sequence the protein of a much larger clone, which differs from the DNA translation at residue 5; a read error is likely, and the protein displayed is translated from the DNA. V is TRDV2 and J is TRDJ1; 10 nucleotides align to TRDD3. Germline V gives CDR1 GEAIGNYY, CDR2 EKD. Trimming at V came to 3 bases and at J to 2 bases, leaving 14 bases not matched to a gene. The CDR3 runs to 18 residues. CDR3: CACDLVLGDARGTDKLIF. In DNA form, the CDR3 reads TGTGCCTGTGACCTAGTACTGGGGGATGCCCGAGGGACCGATAAACTCATCTTT.

In the case of this clone: A single base is all that separates this from a far larger clone, so a read error is likely. The same CDR3 also results from other DNA sequences found in this sample. J is TRDJ1 and V is TRDV1; 12 bases are a match to TRDD3. The J gene is not listed in TCRdb, so it was assigned here from a DNA match to germline. The CDR3 extends over 28 amino acids. Germline V CDR1 and CDR2: TSWWSYY, QGS. For the CDR3, the DNA is TGTGCCCTTGGGGAATCCACTTTCCTACCGGCCGTGGTGTACTGTGTACTGGGGGATACTCGATCCACCGATAAACTCATCTTT. Translating it yields CALGESTFLPAVVYCVLGDTRSTDKLIF.

A remark on this clone: The amino acid sequence in TCRdb belongs to a much larger clone and departs from this DNA's translation at residue 18, likely a sequencing read error; the sequence shown is translated from the DNA. No J gene was called, and the V gene is TRDV2; the table names TRDD3, a call not compared with the DNA. The CDR3 extends over 20 amino acids. The germline CDR1 and CDR2 sequences are GEAIGNYY and EKD. The CDR3 protein is CACDTGVAGYGIGFTDKPIF. CDR3 bases: TGTGCCTGTGACACCGGAGTGGCGGGATACGGAATTGGCTTCACCGATAAACCCATCTTT.

About this clone itself: A far larger clone is a single base away, which makes a read error likely. Other nucleotide sequences from this sample produce the same CDR3. The chain uses TRDV1 and TRDJ1; TRDD3 matches 11 bases. This CDR3 is built from 16 residues. Germline V gene data show CDR1 as TSWWSYY and CDR2 as QGS. V gave up 3 bases and J gave up 10 bases; unmatched junction bases: 13. CDR3 region: CALGELGATGGYSLIF. The CDR3 DNA is TGTGCTCTTGGGGAGCTAGGGGCTACTGGGGGATATTCACTCATCTTT.

As regards this clone: TCRdb's protein, taken from a much larger clone, differs from this DNA's translation at residue 4, likely owing to a read error; the protein displayed comes from the DNA. The rearrangement joins TRDV2 to TRDJ3, with 8 bases identical to TRDD3. The J gene comes from matching the DNA to germline here; TCRdb lacks it. CDR1 and CDR2 from the germline V gene are GEAIGNYY and EKD. The CDR3 runs 16 residues. CDR3 loop: CACGTGGYWDTRQMFF. DNA for the CDR3: TGTGCCTGTGGCACCGGGGGATACTGGGACACCCGACAGATGTTTTTC.

This clone showed up many times. The protein in TCRdb stems from a much larger clone and differs at residue 13 from this DNA's translation, likely a read error; here the protein is translated from the DNA. The chain links TRDV2 to TRDJ1; 7 bases fit TRDD3. The germline V gene has CDR1 GEAIGNYY and CDR2 EKD. CDR3 length: 17 amino acids. This CDR3 reads CACDRMGGSPGTYKLIF. In DNA form, the CDR3 reads TGTGCCTGCGACCGGATGGGGGGATCTCCGGGCACCTATAAACTCATCTTT.

This clone appeared a few times. The protein given by TCRdb reflects a much larger clone and differs at residue 17 from this DNA's translation, likely from a read error; the protein shown is the DNA's translation. The rearrangement uses TRDV2 and TRDJ1; TRDD2 is a possible D gene (7 bases). Matching the DNA to germline supplied the J gene, which TCRdb does not give. The germline V and J ends were trimmed by 0 bases and 0 bases, with 34 bases remaining between them. The CDR3 runs 23 residues. CDR1 GEAIGNYY and CDR2 EKD come from the germline V gene. The CDR3 spells CACDTVSSYGEYTGTTDTDKLIF. The DNA of the CDR3 is TGTGCCTGTGACACCGTTAGTTCCTACGGGGAATATACTGGGACCACAGACACCGATAAACTCATCTTT.

On this clone: TCRdb's protein for this DNA is that of a much larger clone and differs from the translation at residue 7, likely a read error; the protein shown is the DNA translation. The V and J genes are TRDV2 and TRDJ3; 8 nucleotides line up with TRDD3. The J gene, absent from TCRdb, was called here by matching the DNA to germline. V was pared by 1 base and J by 1 base, with 8 bases of the junction left unmatched. Germline lookup yields CDR1 GEAIGNYY and CDR2 EKD. The length of the CDR3 is 19 residues. CDR3 amino acids: CACDTVSSGGSWDTRQMFF. The CDR3 bases are TGTGCCTGTGACACGGTCTCGTCTGGGGGATCCTGGGACACCCGACAGATGTTTTTC.